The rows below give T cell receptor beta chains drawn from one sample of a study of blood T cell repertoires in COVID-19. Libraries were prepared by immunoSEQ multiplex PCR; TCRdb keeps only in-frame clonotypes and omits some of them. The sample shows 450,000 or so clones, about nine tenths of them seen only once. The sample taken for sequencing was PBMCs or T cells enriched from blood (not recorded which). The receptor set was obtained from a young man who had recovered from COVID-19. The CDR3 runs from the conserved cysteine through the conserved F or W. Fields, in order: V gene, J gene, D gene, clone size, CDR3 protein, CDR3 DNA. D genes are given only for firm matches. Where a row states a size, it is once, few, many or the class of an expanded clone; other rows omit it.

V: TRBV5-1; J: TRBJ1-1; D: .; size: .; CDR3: CASSLSGSDTEAFF; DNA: TGCGCCAGCAGCTTGTCGGGGTCCGACACTGAAGCTTTCTTT
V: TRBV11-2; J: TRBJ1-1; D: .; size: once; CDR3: CASRDGAGATEAFF; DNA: TGTGCCAGCAGAGATGGGGCAGGGGCAACTGAAGCTTTCTTT
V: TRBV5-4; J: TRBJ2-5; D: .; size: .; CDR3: CASSLAGGQETQYF; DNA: TGTGCCAGCAGCTTGGCCGGTGGCCAAGAGACCCAGTACTTC
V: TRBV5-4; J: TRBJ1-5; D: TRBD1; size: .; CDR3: CASSHGQGGGNQPQHF; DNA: TGTGCCAGCAGTCACGGACAGGGCGGGGGCAATCAGCCCCAGCATTTT
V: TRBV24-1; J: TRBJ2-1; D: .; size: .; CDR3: CATSDPQALGYNEQFF; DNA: TGTGCCACCAGTGACCCTCAGGCCCTTGGGTACAATGAGCAGTTCTTC
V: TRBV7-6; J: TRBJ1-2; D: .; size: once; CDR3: CASSGREGGYTF; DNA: TGTGCCAGCAGTGGCAGGGAGGGGGGCTACACCTTC
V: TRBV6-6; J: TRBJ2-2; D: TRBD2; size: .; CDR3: CASRSGTSDFGELFF; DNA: TGTGCCAGCAGATCCGGGACTAGCGATTTCGGGGAGCTGTTTTTT
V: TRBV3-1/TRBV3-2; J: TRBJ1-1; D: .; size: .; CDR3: CASSQWGLVAEAFF; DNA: TGTGCCAGCAGCCAATGGGGGCTGGTGGCTGAAGCTTTCTTT
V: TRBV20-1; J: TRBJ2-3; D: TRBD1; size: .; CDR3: CSARDRAVKYF; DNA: TGCAGTGCTAGGGACAGGGCGGTGAAGTATTTT
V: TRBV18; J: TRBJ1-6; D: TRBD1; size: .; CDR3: CASSPLKQGSSSSPLHF; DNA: TGTGCCAGCTCACCGCTAAAACAGGGGTCGTCGTCTTCACCCCTCCACTTT
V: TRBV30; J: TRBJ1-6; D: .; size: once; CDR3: CAWSVAGRSSPLHF; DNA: TGTGCCTGGAGTGTAGCGGGGAGGAGCTCACCCCTCCACTTT
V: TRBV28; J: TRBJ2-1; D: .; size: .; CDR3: CASSPGLQLPAYNEQFF; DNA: TGTGCCAGCAGTCCTGGACTTCAGCTCCCGGCGTACAATGAGCAGTTCTTC
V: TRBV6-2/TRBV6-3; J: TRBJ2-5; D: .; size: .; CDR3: CASSQVRETQYF; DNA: TGTGCCAGCAGCCAAGTGCGGGAGACCCAGTACTTC
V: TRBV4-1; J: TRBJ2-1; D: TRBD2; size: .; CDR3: CASSEVEAGGPFKQFF; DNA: TGCGCCAGCAGCGAGGTAGAGGCGGGGGGGCCATTTAAGCAGTTCTTC
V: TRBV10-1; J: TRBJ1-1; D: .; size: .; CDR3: CASSDPTQAKANTEAFF; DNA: TGCGCCAGCAGTGACCCTACCCAAGCCAAAGCAAACACTGAAGCTTTCTTT
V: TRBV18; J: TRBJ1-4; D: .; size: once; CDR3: CASSSGLTTNEKLFF; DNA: TGTGCCAGCTCATCGGGACTGACAACTAATGAAAAACTGTTTTTT
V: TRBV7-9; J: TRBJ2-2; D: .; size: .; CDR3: CASSTTANTGELFF; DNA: TGTGCCAGCAGCACGACAGCGAACACCGGGGAGCTGTTTTTT
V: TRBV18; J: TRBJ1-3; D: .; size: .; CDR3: CASSARPAEGNTIYF; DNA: TGTGCCAGCTCGGCACGCCCCGCGGAAGGAAACACCATATATTTT
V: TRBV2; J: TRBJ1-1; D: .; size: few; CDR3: CASSRRGTEAFF; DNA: TGTGCCAGCAGCCGCAGGGGCACTGAAGCTTTCTTT
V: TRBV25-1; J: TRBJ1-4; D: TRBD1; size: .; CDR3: CASSEGQVVGEKLFF; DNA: TGTGCCAGCAGCGAAGGACAGGTGGTAGGTGAAAAACTGTTTTTT
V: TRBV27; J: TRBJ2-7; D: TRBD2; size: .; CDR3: CASSSRTSELFYEQYF; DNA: TGTGCCAGCAGTTCTAGGACTAGTGAGCTCTTCTACGAGCAGTACTTC
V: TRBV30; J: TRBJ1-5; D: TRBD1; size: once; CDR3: CAWSTGANQPQHF; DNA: TGTGCCTGGAGCACAGGGGCCAATCAGCCCCAGCATTTT
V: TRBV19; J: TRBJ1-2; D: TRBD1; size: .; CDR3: CASNTPGQIYGYTF; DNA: TGTGCCAGTAATACACCGGGACAGATCTATGGCTACACCTTC
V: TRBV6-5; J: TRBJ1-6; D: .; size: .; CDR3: CASSYRNSPLHF; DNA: TGTGCCAGCAGTTACCGGAATTCACCCCTCCACTTT
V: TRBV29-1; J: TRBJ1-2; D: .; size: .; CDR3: CSVVQGTNYGYTF; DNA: TGCAGCGTAGTACAGGGAACTAACTATGGCTACACCTTC
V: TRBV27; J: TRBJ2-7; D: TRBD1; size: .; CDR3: CASRMTGPHEQYF; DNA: TGTGCCAGCAGGATGACAGGGCCACACGAGCAGTACTTC
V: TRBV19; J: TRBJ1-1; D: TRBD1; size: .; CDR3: CASSSGQGVGEAFF; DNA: TGTGCCAGTAGTAGCGGACAGGGGGTTGGTGAAGCTTTCTTT
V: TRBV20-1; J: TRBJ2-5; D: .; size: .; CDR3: CSASPQTETQYF; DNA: TGCAGTGCTAGTCCACAGACAGAGACCCAGTACTTC
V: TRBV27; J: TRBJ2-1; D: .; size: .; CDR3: CASRYYNEQFF; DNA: TGTGCCAGCAGATACTACAATGAGCAGTTCTTC
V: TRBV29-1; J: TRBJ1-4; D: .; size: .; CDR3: CSVVGGDEKLFF; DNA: TGCAGCGTTGTAGGGGGGGATGAAAAACTGTTTTTT
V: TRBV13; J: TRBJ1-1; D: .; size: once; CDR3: CASSLQQLNTEAFF; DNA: TGTGCCAGCAGCTTACAACAGTTGAACACTGAAGCTTTCTTT
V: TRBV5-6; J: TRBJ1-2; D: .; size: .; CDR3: CASSFSDNYGYTF; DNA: TGTGCCAGCAGCTTCTCGGATAACTATGGTTACACCTTC
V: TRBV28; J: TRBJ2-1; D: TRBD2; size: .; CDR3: CASSSWTSGTANNEQFF; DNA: TGTGCCAGCAGTTCATGGACTAGCGGGACCGCCAACAATGAGCAGTTCTTC
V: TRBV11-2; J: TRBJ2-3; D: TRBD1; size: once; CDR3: CASSLERQGPDTQYF; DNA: TGTGCCAGCAGCTTAGAACGACAGGGACCAGATACGCAGTATTTT
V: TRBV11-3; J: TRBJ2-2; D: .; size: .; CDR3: CASSLEGELFF; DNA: TGTGCCAGCAGCTTGGAGGGGGAGCTGTTTTTT
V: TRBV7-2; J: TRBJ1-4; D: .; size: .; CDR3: CASSLNGGSNEKLFF; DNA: TGTGCCAGCAGCTTAAATGGAGGGAGTAATGAAAAACTGTTTTTT
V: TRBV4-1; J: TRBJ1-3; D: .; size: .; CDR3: CASSLQDRSGNTIYF; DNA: TGCGCCAGCAGCCTACAGGACCGGTCTGGAAACACCATATATTTT
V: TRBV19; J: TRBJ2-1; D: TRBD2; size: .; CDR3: CASSIDWPSGRYEQFF; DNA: TGTGCCAGTAGTATAGATTGGCCTAGCGGGAGGTATGAGCAGTTCTTC
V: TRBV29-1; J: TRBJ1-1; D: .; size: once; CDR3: CSVELGGSGEAFF; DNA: TGCAGCGTTGAATTGGGGGGTTCCGGTGAAGCTTTCTTT
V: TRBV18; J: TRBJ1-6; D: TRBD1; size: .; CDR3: CASSPRGDRSYNSPLHF; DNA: TGTGCCAGCTCACCACGTGGGGACAGGTCCTATAATTCACCCCTCCACTTT
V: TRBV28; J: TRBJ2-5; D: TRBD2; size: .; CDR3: CASSLPPGGGRAGETQYF; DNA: TGTGCCAGCAGTTTACCCCCGGGTGGCGGGAGGGCCGGGGAGACCCAGTACTTC
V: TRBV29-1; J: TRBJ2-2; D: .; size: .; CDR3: CSVVSFTPTGELFF; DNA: TGCAGCGTGGTTTCATTCACTCCAACCGGGGAGCTGTTTTTT
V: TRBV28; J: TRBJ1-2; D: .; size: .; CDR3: CAIPTKRGASYGYTF; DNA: TGTGCCATCCCTACTAAACGGGGGGCCAGCTATGGCTACACCTTC
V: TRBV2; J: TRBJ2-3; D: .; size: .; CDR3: CASALAGTDTQYF; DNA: TGTGCCAGCGCACTTGCGGGGACAGATACGCAGTATTTT
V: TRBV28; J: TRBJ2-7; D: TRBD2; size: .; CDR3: CASSLRDYITYEQYF; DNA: TGTGCCAGCAGTTTACGGGACTACATCACCTACGAGCAGTACTTC
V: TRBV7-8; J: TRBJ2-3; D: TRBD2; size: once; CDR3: CASSLPGLAIKGTDTQYF; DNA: TGTGCCAGCAGCCTACCCGGACTAGCGATAAAGGGCACAGATACGCAGTATTTT
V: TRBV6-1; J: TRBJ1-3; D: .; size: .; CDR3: CASSDQGLENTIYF; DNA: TGTGCCAGCAGTGACCAAGGACTGGAAAACACCATATATTTT
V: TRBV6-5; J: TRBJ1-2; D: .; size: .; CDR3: CASSQRQEYNYGYTF; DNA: TGTGCCAGCAGTCAACGACAGGAATATAACTATGGCTACACCTTC
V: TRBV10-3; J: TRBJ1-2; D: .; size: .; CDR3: CAIEAPGKRGYTF; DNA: TGTGCCATCGAGGCCCCCGGGAAGCGAGGCTACACCTTC
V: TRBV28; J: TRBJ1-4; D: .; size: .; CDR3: CASSFFGRSGREKLFF; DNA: TGTGCCAGCAGTTTCTTCGGACGGAGCGGAAGAGAAAAACTGTTTTTT
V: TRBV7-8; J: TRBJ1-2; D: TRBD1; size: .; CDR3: CASSLDGTGNYGYTF; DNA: TGTGCCAGCAGCCTAGACGGGACAGGGAACTATGGCTACACCTTC
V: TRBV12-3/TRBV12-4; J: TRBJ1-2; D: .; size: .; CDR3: CASSLGTAGYTF; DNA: TGTGCCAGCAGTTTAGGGACAGCTGGCTACACCTTC